These 25 T cell receptor beta chains came from one sample sequenced in a study of stem cell transplantation in POMP-related autoinflammatory disease. Assay used: immunoSEQ multiplex PCR; TCRdb lists only in-frame clones, some missing. The sample carries tens of thousands of clones, around 90% recorded once. Sequencing used CD4+ T cells from PBMCs, obtained after stem cell transplantation. These receptors came from a human patient with POMP-related autoinflammation and immune dysregulation (PRAID). Some T cells may have come from the graft donor.

The V and J genes are TRBV28 and TRBJ2-7, with D tentatively TRBD2 (6 bases). The CDR3 has 19 residues. V lost 4 bases and J lost 2, with 27 bases in between. Germline V gene sequence: CDR1 MDHEN, CDR2 SYDVKM. CDR3 bases: TGTGCCAGCAGTTCTAGCCCCCAGGATTGGGCCGGGGGAGCCTACGAGCAGTACTTC. Amino acid sequence: CASSSSPQDWAGGAYEQYF.

The genes are TRBV7-3 and TRBJ2-3; 9 bases are shared with TRBD2. The CDR3 consists of 16 residues. V shed 2 bases, J shed 3 bases, and the junction held 6 bases outside the gene matches. The germline gives CDR1 SGHTA, CDR2 FQGTGA. The CDR3 spells CASSLGGLASTDTQYF. The CDR3, as DNA: TGTGCCAGCAGCTTAGGGGGACTAGCCTCTACAGATACGCAGTATTTT.

V gene TRBV7-3 combines with J gene TRBJ2-1; 8 bases align to TRBD2. Germline V lookup: CDR1 SGHTA, CDR2 FQGTGA. The V and J ends lost 5 bases and 8 bases, in that order; junction bases with no gene match: 8. The CDR3 length is 14 residues. In DNA, the CDR3 is TGTGCCAGCAGCCCCGGGGGGGGGTTCGATGAGCAGTTCTTC. This encodes CASSPGGGFDEQFF.

This clone has a handful of counts. The chain carries TRBV6-5 and TRBJ2-2; 8 bases agree with TRBD2. V gave up 6 bases and J gave up 3 bases; unmatched junction bases: 3. In germline, CDR1 is MNHEY, CDR2 SVGAGI. The CDR3 extends over 14 amino acids. The CDR3 here is CASRGTRYTGELFF. The CDR3 bases are TGTGCCAGCAGGGGGACTAGGTACACCGGGGAGCTGTTTTTT.

In DNA form, the CDR3 reads TGTGCCAGCAGTTACCCCAGGACAGGGAAGAGCTACGAGCAGTACTTC. Translated, it gives CASSYPRTGKSYEQYF. The chain uses TRBV6-5 and TRBJ2-7; 8 positions match TRBD1. With V trimmed by 2 bases and J by 3 bases, 9 bases remained unmatched. The CDR3 is made up of 16 amino acids. Per germline, CDR1 MNHEY and CDR2 SVGAGI.

The rearrangement joins TRBV7-2 to TRBJ2-1, with a possible D match to TRBD1 (6 bases). The CDR3 consists of 15 residues. V gave up 6 bases and J gave up 2 bases, with 14 bases separating them. Germline CDR1 SGHTA, CDR2 FQGNSA. The CDR3 reads CASSPGRGPYNEQFF. In nucleotides, the CDR3 is TGTGCCAGCAGTCCGGGCAGGGGCCCCTACAATGAGCAGTTCTTC.

The genes are TRBV19 and TRBJ2-1; 8 bases agree with TRBD2. This CDR3 spans 15 amino acids. Germline V CDR1 and CDR2: LNHDA, SQIVND (reference sequence). Germline trimming cut 3 bases from V and 4 bases from J; bases unmatched to any gene: 5. The CDR3 protein is CASSMLAGGYNEQFF. DNA of the CDR3: TGTGCCAGTAGTATGCTAGCGGGTGGGTACAATGAGCAGTTCTTC.

The CDR3 DNA reads TGTGCCAGCAGCTTATTATGGAATCAGCCCCAGCATTTT. Encoded protein: CASSLLWNQPQHF. The rearrangement links TRBV11-2 to TRBJ1-5; D not resolved. The germline gives CDR1 SGHAT, CDR2 FQNNGV. The CDR3 consists of 13 residues. Trimming took 2 bases from V and 4 from J, leaving 6 bases between them.

The J gene is TRBJ2-3, the V gene TRBV28; D unresolved. Germline V gene data show CDR1 as MDHEN and CDR2 as SYDVKM. Trimming shortened V by 7 bases and J by 0 bases, and 8 bases separated the two germline ends. This CDR3 comprises 13 residues. The CDR3 loop reads CASTTASTDTQYF. In DNA, the CDR3 is TGTGCCAGCACCACGGCTAGCACAGATACGCAGTATTTT.

The genes are TRBV28 and TRBJ1-1; the D gene is possibly TRBD1 (5 bases). V lost 6 bases and J lost 4, with 6 bases in between. Per germline, CDR1 MDHEN and CDR2 SYDVKM. The CDR3 is 11 residues long. The CDR3 spells CASRQVTEAFF. In DNA form, the CDR3 reads TGTGCCAGCAGACAGGTCACTGAAGCTTTCTTT.

The chain is built from TRBV20-1 and TRBJ2-3; TRBD2 agrees at 13 bases. The trim removed 6 bases at V and 6 bases at J, leaving 9 bases unmatched. The CDR3 runs to 15 residues. CDR1 is DFQATT, CDR2 SNEGSKA, per germline (reference sequence). The CDR3 DNA sequence: TGCAGTGCCAGTACTAGCGGGAGGGCCAGGGATACGCAGTATTTT. Translated: CSASTSGRARDTQYF.

This chain uses TRBV28 with TRBJ2-7, with unresolved D. The germline V and J ends were trimmed by 4 bases and 2 bases, with 12 bases remaining between them. Germline V gives CDR1 MDHEN, CDR2 SYDVKM. CDR3 length equals 14 residues. DNA of the CDR3: TGTGCCAGCAGTTCCAGGACCGCGACCTACGAGCAGTACGTC. Protein sequence: CASSSRTATYEQYV.

The chain recombines TRBV28 with TRBJ1-6; D gene ambiguous. The CDR3 is 12 residues long. V lost 6 bases, J lost 6 bases, and 6 bases lay in between. Germline CDR1 MDHEN, CDR2 SYDVKM. CDR3 in DNA: TGTGCCAGCAGGGGCCTTAATTCACCCCTCCACTTT. Protein product: CASRGLNSPLHF.

The V call is TRBV4-2, the J call TRBJ2-3; 11 bases agree with TRBD1. The V gene end was trimmed by 4 bases and the J gene end by 4 bases; junction bases not matched to a gene: 4. Germline V gene data show CDR1 as LGHNA and CDR2 as YNFKEQ. This CDR3 comprises 15 residues. CDR3 DNA sequence: TGTGCCAGCAGCCTAGGACAGGGGGCGTCAGATACGCAGTATTTT. This gives the protein CASSLGQGASDTQYF.

CDR3 sequence reads: CASSQATGYGYTF. In DNA, the CDR3 is TGCGCCAGCAGCCAAGCCACAGGGTATGGCTACACCTTC. The V and J genes are TRBV4-1 and TRBJ1-2; D might be TRBD1 (6 bases). The CDR3 sequence is 13 residues long. Germline loops: CDR1 MGHRA, CDR2 YSYEKL. V was pared by 1 base and J by 5 bases, with 8 bases between.

The rearrangement joins TRBV7-9 to TRBJ1-5, with 10 bases matching TRBD1. The CDR3 runs to 17 residues. The V and J ends lost 2 bases and 5 bases, in that order; junction bases with no gene match: 9. Per the germline V gene, CDR1 is SEHNR and CDR2 is FQNEAQ (reference sequence). CDR3 DNA: TGTGCCAGCAGCTTATGGGACAGGGGCGACTCGGATCAGCCCCAGCATTTT. Protein sequence: CASSLWDRGDSDQPQHF.

The chain couples TRBV19 to TRBJ2-3, with D uncertain. The CDR3 length is 14 residues. The ends were cut back, 5 bases at V and 0 bases at J, with 9 bases in the middle. Germline CDR1 LNHDA, CDR2 SQIVND (reference sequence). The CDR3 loop reads CASSHHGSTDTQYF. The CDR3, as DNA: TGTGCCAGTAGTCATCACGGGAGCACAGATACGCAGTATTTT.

This clone occurred once. This chain links TRBV7-9 with TRBJ1-1; TRBD1 matches at 9 bases. With 2 bases clipped from V and 4 bases from J, the junction kept 8 bases outside the gene matches. The CDR3 sequence is 16 residues long. Germline CDR1 SEHNR, CDR2 FQNEAQ (reference sequence). The CDR3 spells CASSLPPGQGGTEAFF. The CDR3 bases are TGTGCCAGCAGCTTACCCCCGGGACAGGGCGGCACTGAAGCTTTCTTT.

The V call is TRBV6-2 or TRBV6-3, the J call TRBJ2-7; 8 bases line up with TRBD1. The CDR3 is 16 residues long. CDR1 is MNHEY, CDR2 SVGEGT, per germline. With V trimmed by 6 bases and J by 6 bases, 16 bases remained unmatched. CDR3 sequence (DNA): TGTGCCAGCAGCCCGACCGGGACAGGACGAATTTCCGAGCAGTACGTC. Its protein product is CASSPTGTGRISEQYV.

This sequence joins TRBV24-1 and TRBJ2-3; a possible D gene is TRBD1 (6 bases). Germline CDR1 KGHDR, CDR2 SFDVKD. Trimming took 12 bases from V and 2 from J, leaving 11 bases between them. CDR3 length: 12 residues. Written as DNA, the CDR3 is TGTGCCGTCGGACAGTTCACAGATACGCAGTATTTT. This sequence encodes CAVGQFTDTQYF.

The rearrangement uses TRBV12-3 or TRBV12-4 and TRBJ1-6; D is unresolved. The CDR3 sequence is 13 residues long. V was pared by 1 base and J by 10 bases, with 8 bases between. This CDR3 is CASSLGGGSPLHF. CDR3 nucleotide sequence: TGTGCCAGCAGTTTAGGGGGAGGCTCACCCCTCCACTTT.

The chain couples TRBV3-1 (or the pseudogene TRBV3-2) to TRBJ1-6, with unresolved D. V dropped 4 bases and J dropped 10 bases, with 5 bases sitting between them. The germline CDR1 and CDR2 sequences are LGHDT and YNNKEL (reference sequence). The CDR3 extends over 11 amino acids. CDR3 loop: CASSLESPLHF. The CDR3, as DNA: TGTGCCAGCAGCCTAGAGTCACCCCTCCACTTT.

The rearrangement uses TRBV5-1 and TRBJ2-7; D perhaps matches TRBD2 (7 bases). This CDR3 contains 17 residues. V lost 4 bases, J lost 4 bases, and 24 bases lay in between. Per germline, CDR1 SGHRS and CDR2 YFSETQ. The CDR3 DNA reads TGCGCCAGCAGCCGCTGGGGGGGCAGGGGCAGTTCTTACGAGCAGTACTTC. Translated, it gives CASSRWGGRGSSYEQYF.

This clone has just a few counts. V usage is TRBV19 and J usage is TRBJ1-3; TRBD1 agrees at 8 bases. The CDR3 sequence is 17 residues long. Germline assignment: CDR1 LNHDA and CDR2 SQIVND (reference sequence). The ends lost 5 bases at V and 2 bases at J; junction bases unmatched: 11. The CDR3 sequence is CASSFRAGTGTGNTIYF. CDR3 DNA sequence: TGTGCCAGTAGTTTTCGAGCCGGGACAGGAACTGGAAACACCATATATTTT.

The chain joins TRBV11-1 to TRBJ2-4, with D unresolved. Trimming removed 2 bases at V and 7 bases at J, with 9 bases between. The CDR3 runs 13 residues. Germline CDR1 is SGHAT and CDR2 is FQDESV (reference sequence). The CDR3 here is CASSLMRGNIQYF. CDR3 sequence (DNA): TGTGCCAGCAGCTTAATGCGTGGCAACATTCAGTACTTC.